This T cell receptor beta chain was identified in a study of T cell responses to AZD1222 COVID-19 vaccine. Findings and caveats of the study: Researchers report vaccine-associated CD4 TCRs spanning spike, with dominance at 160-218 and 743-854.

The protocol was immunoSEQ multiplex PCR, while the TCRdb copy is restricted to in-frame clones and leaves out a portion. The data hold fewer than 150,000 clones, with 85% to 90% observed a single time. There are 13 residues in the CDR3. Germline CDR1 is MNHEY and CDR2 is SVGAGI. Deletions cut 2 bases from V and 6 bases from J, with 11 bases between. As to this clone: The antigen remains undetermined.

The clonotype comes from an adult who received the AZD1222 COVID-19 vaccine. V and J are TRBV6-5 and TRBJ2-7; D unresolved. This specimen consisted of peripheral blood, obtained 28 days after the second AZD1222 dose. CDR3 residues: CASSYGGSPEQYF. The CDR3 coding sequence is TGTGCCAGCAGTTACGGCGGAAGCCCCGAGCAGTACTTC.